These T cell receptor beta chains were read from a single sample in a study of T cell repertoires in cytomegalovirus infection. TCRdb analysed the reads with MiXCR anew, one entry per CDR3 protein. Of under 850,000 distinct CDR3 sequences in the sample, roughly 33% were seen once. These TCRs' antigens remain unknown. The source material was cultured PBMCs, sampled from culture after CMV antigen stimulation. The source is a human donor in good health (CMV status not recorded). Some clones in this sample may be carry-over from other donors' samples. Each CDR3 is given with its conserved first and last residue. D genes are given only for firm matches. Only part of the rows carry a size: once, few, many, or a class if the clone is expanded.

V	size	D	J	CDR3	DNA
TRBV19	-	-	TRBJ2-2	CASPKAGELFF	TGTGCCAGTCCGAAGGCCGGGGAGCTGTTTTTT
TRBV11-2	-	TRBD2	TRBJ2-7	CASLSGTNPYEQYF	TGTGCCAGCCTTAGCGGGACCAATCCGTACGAGCAGTACTTC
TRBV7-2	many	-	TRBJ1-4	CASSGTWGLGEKLFF	TGTGCCAGCAGCGGAACCTGGGGGCTGGGAGAAAAACTGTTTTTT
TRBV6-5	few	-	TRBJ1-2	CASSPGPLAYGYTF	TGTGCCAGCAGTCCCGGGCCCCTGGCTTATGGCTACACCTTC
TRBV7-9	-	-	TRBJ2-5	CASSPPRVNGETQYF	TGTGCCAGCAGCCCTCCTCGGGTGAATGGAGAGACCCAGTACTTC
TRBV7-9	few	TRBD2	TRBJ2-7	CASSLASGSPYEQYF	TGTGCCAGCAGCTTAGCTAGCGGGAGCCCCTACGAGCAGTACTTC
TRBV25-1	-	TRBD1	TRBJ2-2	CAHSPHTGQGYTGELFF	TGTGCCCATAGCCCCCATACGGGACAGGGATACACCGGGGAGCTGTTTTTT
TRBV11-2	few	-	TRBJ2-7	CASRPITDYEQYF	TGTGCCAGCAGACCTATAACAGACTACGAGCAGTACTTC
TRBV6-2/TRBV6-3	-	TRBD1	TRBJ2-5	CASGRQGRETQYF	TGTGCCAGCGGGCGACAGGGACGAGAGACCCAGTACTTC
TRBV2	-	-	TRBJ1-1	CASSEALRGTEAFF	TGTGCCAGCAGTGAAGCGCTGAGGGGAACTGAAGCTTTCTTT
TRBV7-2	few	-	TRBJ2-7	CASSSSWASSSYEQYF	TGTGCCAGCAGCTCTTCCTGGGCCTCTAGCTCCTACGAGCAGTACTTC
TRBV7-9	-	-	TRBJ1-5	CASSLVDGRASQPQHF	TGTGCCAGCAGCTTAGTAGACGGCAGGGCTTCGCAGCCCCAGCATTTT
TRBV10-3	few	-	TRBJ2-3	CAIRSGLSTDTQYF	TGTGCCATCAGATCCGGCCTTAGCACAGATACGCAGTATTTT
TRBV2	-	-	TRBJ1-6	CASIRDGRFNSPLHF	TGTGCCAGCATTAGGGACGGACGATTTAATTCACCCCTCCACTTT
TRBV28	-	-	TRBJ1-1	CASSLSAGWFGEAFF	TGTGCCAGCAGTTTATCGGCCGGGTGGTTCGGTGAAGCTTTCTTT
TRBV28	few	-	TRBJ2-7	CASSPRQGRYEQYF	TGTGCCAGCAGTCCCCGCCAGGGACGATACGAGCAGTACTTC
TRBV5-4	-	TRBD2	TRBJ2-4	CASSGGLAGGRRNIQYF	TGTGCCAGCAGCGGGGGACTAGCGGGGGGGCGTAGGAACATTCAGTACTTC
TRBV7-9	many	-	TRBJ2-5	CASSQTRGETQYF	TGTGCCAGCAGCCAGACAAGAGGAGAGACCCAGTACTTC
TRBV19	once	TRBD1	TRBJ1-6	CASSIEFGQERPLHF	TGTGCCAGTAGTATAGAATTTGGACAGGAAAGACCCCTCCACTTT
TRBV28	-	-	TRBJ2-1	CASSLQTGTTYNEQFF	TGTGCCAGCAGTTTACAGACCGGGACAACATACAATGAGCAGTTCTTC
TRBV7-2	many	-	TRBJ2-7	CASSQSGSFEQYF	TGTGCCAGCAGCCAGTCGGGGTCCTTCGAGCAGTACTTC
TRBV6-6	-	TRBD2	TRBJ2-5	CASSPPIAGRETQYF	TGTGCCAGCAGTCCTCCGATAGCGGGGAGGGAGACCCAGTACTTC
TRBV5-1	-	-	TRBJ2-3	CASSHSSTDTQYF	TGCGCCAGCAGCCACTCCTCCACAGATACGCAGTATTTT
TRBV6-2/TRBV6-3	-	-	TRBJ2-3	CASRVVGTDTQYF	TGTGCCAGCAGGGTGGTGGGCACAGATACGCAGTATTTT
TRBV20-1	once	-	TRBJ1-1	CSARAGNAEAFF	TGCAGTGCTAGAGCAGGGAATGCTGAAGCTTTCTTT
TRBV2	-	-	TRBJ2-7	CASSESTYEQYF	TGTGCCAGCAGTGAGTCCACCTACGAGCAGTACTTC
TRBV30	once	TRBD2	TRBJ2-1	CAWSREGLPGQFF	TGTGCCTGGTCGCGGGAGGGCCTCCCAGGGCAGTTCTTC
TRBV12-3/TRBV12-4	-	-	TRBJ2-4	CASSFMMEVGAKNIQYF	TGTGCCAGCAGTTTCATGATGGAGGTTGGGGCCAAAAACATTCAGTACTTC
TRBV11-2	-	-	TRBJ1-1	CASSRPGTKFEAFF	TGTGCCAGCAGCCGTCCCGGGACAAAATTTGAAGCTTTCTTT
TRBV7-6	few	-	TRBJ2-1	CASSLAGQGEQFF	TGTGCCAGCAGCTTAGCGGGCCAGGGTGAGCAGTTCTTC
TRBV5-4	-	TRBD2	TRBJ2-1	CASSLALYGRADEQFF	TGTGCCAGCAGCTTGGCCCTATACGGGAGGGCCGATGAGCAGTTCTTC
TRBV12-3/TRBV12-4	few	-	TRBJ2-1	CASRDNRNEQFF	TGTGCCAGCAGGGACAACCGGAATGAGCAGTTCTTC
TRBV2	few	TRBD1	TRBJ1-4	CASELQGTNEKLFF	TGTGCCAGCGAACTACAGGGGACTAATGAAAAACTGTTTTTT
TRBV11-2	few	-	TRBJ2-6	CASSSLRDSGANVLTF	TGTGCCAGCAGCTCCCTCAGAGACTCTGGGGCCAACGTCCTGACTTTC
TRBV19	few	-	TRBJ1-5	CASSIYRAPGGQPQHF	TGTGCCAGTAGTATTTACCGGGCCCCGGGAGGACAGCCCCAGCATTTT
TRBV6-5	few	-	TRBJ2-3	CASSPGAARGTQYF	TGTGCCAGCAGTCCCGGGGCGGCCAGGGGTACGCAGTATTTT
TRBV5-4	-	-	TRBJ2-2	CASSLVGRSAGELFF	TGTGCCAGCAGCTTGGTTGGGCGGTCAGCCGGGGAGCTGTTTTTT
TRBV11-2	-	-	TRBJ2-7	CASSLGGPTYEQYF	TGTGCCAGCAGCTTGGGGGGGCCGACCTACGAGCAGTACTTC
TRBV10-3	-	TRBD1	TRBJ1-6	CAISELGQGGSPLHF	TGTGCCATCAGTGAGTTGGGACAGGGAGGATCACCCCTCCACTTT
TRBV6-1	-	TRBD1	TRBJ2-7	CASSERLDRVVSYEQYF	TGTGCCAGCAGTGAGAGGTTGGACAGGGTGGTGTCCTACGAGCAGTACTTC
TRBV4-1	-	-	TRBJ2-3	CASSPLRDITDTQYF	TGCGCCAGCAGCCCACTCCGGGACATCACAGATACGCAGTATTTT
TRBV12-3/TRBV12-4	few	TRBD1	TRBJ1-6	CASSLTTGMDSPLHF	TGTGCCAGCAGTCTAACGACAGGGATGGACTCACCCCTCCACTTT
TRBV7-9	few	-	TRBJ1-1	CASSPRGLYTEAFF	TGTGCCAGCAGCCCGAGGGGACTTTACACTGAAGCTTTCTTT
TRBV19	-	-	TRBJ1-1	CASSAGTWSNTEAFF	TGTGCCAGTAGTGCCGGGACATGGTCGAACACTGAAGCTTTCTTT
TRBV7-2	-	-	TRBJ1-1	CASSPHEAEAFF	TGTGCCAGCAGCCCCCACGAGGCTGAAGCTTTCTTT
TRBV12-3/TRBV12-4	-	-	TRBJ2-2	CASRSQGDIGELFF	TGTGCCAGCAGGTCACAGGGTGACATCGGGGAGCTGTTTTTT
TRBV27	few	TRBD2	TRBJ2-7	CASSLWGGRYEQYF	TGTGCCAGCAGTTTATGGGGCGGGAGATACGAGCAGTACTTC
TRBV12-3/TRBV12-4	-	-	TRBJ1-2	CASNPGNNYGYTF	TGTGCCAGCAACCCAGGCAATAACTATGGCTACACCTTC
TRBV27	few	-	TRBJ1-2	CASSLWAGKLYGYTF	TGTGCCAGCAGTTTATGGGCCGGTAAACTCTATGGCTACACCTTC
TRBV27	few	TRBD1	TRBJ2-1	CASRQGWFNEQFF	TGTGCCAGCCGACAGGGTTGGTTCAATGAGCAGTTCTTC
TRBV15	-	-	TRBJ1-2	CATSRDLGGENYGYTF	TGTGCCACCAGCAGAGATCTTGGGGGCGAGAACTATGGCTACACCTTC
TRBV6-1	few	-	TRBJ1-2	CASSDIRRSFYGYTF	TGTGCCAGCAGTGACATCCGGCGATCCTTCTATGGCTACACCTTC
TRBV19	-	-	TRBJ1-4	CASSNSDRRSQLFF	TGTGCCAGTAGTAACTCGGACCGTCGGTCGCAACTGTTTTTT
TRBV7-2	many	-	TRBJ1-6	CASSRRGGSPLHF	TGTGCCAGCAGCCGCAGGGGAGGGTCACCCCTCCACTTT
TRBV7-8	many	-	TRBJ1-1	CASSTTGIKAFF	TGTGCCAGCAGCACCACCGGGATAAAAGCTTTCTTT
TRBV7-2	-	TRBD2	TRBJ2-7	CASSLRHRKSGGREYEQYF	TGTGCCAGCAGCCTACGGCATAGAAAGAGCGGCGGGAGGGAGTACGAGCAGTACTTC
TRBV2	-	TRBD1	TRBJ1-2	CASSEAGTGFGYTF	TGTGCCAGCAGTGAGGCCGGGACAGGTTTTGGCTACACCTTC
TRBV29-1	-	TRBD1	TRBJ2-3	CSARTDRLSQYF	TGCAGCGCCCGGACGGACAGGCTCTCGCAGTATTTT
TRBV7-2	few	TRBD1	TRBJ2-6	CASSSRTGEKSGANVLTF	TGTGCCAGCAGCTCCCGGACAGGGGAGAAATCTGGGGCCAACGTCCTGACTTTC
TRBV20-1	-	-	TRBJ1-1	CSAFFATTNTEAFF	TGCAGTGCTTTTTTCGCCACCACCAACACTGAAGCTTTCTTT